The T cell receptor beta chain described here comes from a study of CD8 T cells in Susac syndrome. Points from the study as a whole: It was acknowledged in the study that its TCR sequencing and HLA analysis involved a relatively small number of individuals.

cDNA came from approximately 0.5 to 1 ug RNA primed by random hexamers. Across 54 Vbeta and 13 Jbeta, immunoSEQ multiplex PCR amplified TCR beta CDR3. One entry per CDR3 protein results from TCRdb running MiXCR on the immunoSEQ multiplex PCR reads. The table lists just over 300,000 distinct CDR3 sequences, just over 90% of them singletons. Germline CDR1 and CDR2: MNHEY and SVGAGI. Trimming left V 3 bases short and J 2 bases short, with 13 bases between. The CDR3 has 15 amino acids. Comments on this clonotype: The antigen remains unidentified.

Sequencing of TCR beta drew on CD8+ and CD4+ T cells from blood. This chain uses TRBV6-5 with TRBJ1-2; tentatively, D is TRBD1 (6 bases). The source material was CD4+ T cells from PBMCs. The clonotype comes from a human donor with multiple sclerosis. The CDR3 nucleotides are TGTGCCAGCAGTTATAATGGGGGCCCCAACTATGGCTACACCTTC. Translated: CASSYNGGPNYGYTF.